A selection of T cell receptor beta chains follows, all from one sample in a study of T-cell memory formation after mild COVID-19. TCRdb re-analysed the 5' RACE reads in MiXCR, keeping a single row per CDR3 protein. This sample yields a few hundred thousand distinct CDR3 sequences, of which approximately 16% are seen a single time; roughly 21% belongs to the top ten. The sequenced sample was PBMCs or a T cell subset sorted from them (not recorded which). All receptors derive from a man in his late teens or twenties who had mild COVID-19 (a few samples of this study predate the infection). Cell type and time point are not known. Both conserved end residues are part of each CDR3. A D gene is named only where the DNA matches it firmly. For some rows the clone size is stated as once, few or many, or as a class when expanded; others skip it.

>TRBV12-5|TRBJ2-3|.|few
CASGIGRIDTQYF
TGTGCTAGTGGTATCGGACGGATAGATACGCAGTATTTT
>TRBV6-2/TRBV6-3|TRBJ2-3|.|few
CASSYSSRRIYTDTQYF
TGTGCCAGCAGTTACTCGAGCAGACGGATTTACACAGATACGCAGTATTTT
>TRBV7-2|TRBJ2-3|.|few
CASSFRVGTTDTQYF
TGTGCCAGCAGCTTTCGGGTCGGGACCACAGATACGCAGTATTTT
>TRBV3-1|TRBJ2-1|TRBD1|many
CASSPWTGGINEQFF
TGTGCCAGCAGCCCGTGGACAGGGGGGATCAATGAGCAGTTCTTC
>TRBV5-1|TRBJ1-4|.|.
CASSLQGGEKLFF
TGCGCCAGCAGCTTACAGGGAGGTGAAAAACTGTTTTTT
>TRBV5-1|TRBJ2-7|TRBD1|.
CASSRTGPSEQYF
TGCGCCAGCAGCCGGACAGGTCCTTCCGAGCAGTACTTC
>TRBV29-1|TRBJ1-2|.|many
CSTGQTYGYTF
TGCAGCACCGGACAGACTTATGGCTACACCTTC
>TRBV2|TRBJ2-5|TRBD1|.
CASSRDRVGQETQYF
TGTGCCAGCAGTCGGGACAGGGTTGGGCAAGAGACCCAGTACTTC
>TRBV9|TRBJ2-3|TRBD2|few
CASSVVAGEITDTQYF
TGTGCCAGCAGCGTCGTTGCGGGGGAGATCACAGATACGCAGTATTTT
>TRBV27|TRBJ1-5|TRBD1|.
CASSLSRPGTDNQPQHF
TGTGCCAGCAGTTTATCGCGTCCTGGGACAGACAATCAGCCCCAGCATTTT
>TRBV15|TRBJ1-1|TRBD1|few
CATSSRDRATEAFF
TGTGCCACCAGCAGCCGCGACAGGGCCACTGAAGCTTTCTTT
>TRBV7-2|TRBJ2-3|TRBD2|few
CASSRLAVTDTQYF
TGTGCCAGCAGTAGACTAGCGGTCACAGATACGCAGTATTTT
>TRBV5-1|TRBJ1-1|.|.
CASSLGIGVEAFF
TGCGCCAGCAGCTTGGGGATTGGGGTTGAAGCTTTCTTT
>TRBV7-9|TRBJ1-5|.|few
CASSFQYSNQPQHF
TGTGCCAGCAGCTTCCAGTATAGCAATCAGCCCCAGCATTTT
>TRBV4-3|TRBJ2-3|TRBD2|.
CASSPRGGLADTQYF
TGCGCCAGCAGCCCGCGGGGGGGCCTCGCAGATACGCAGTATTTT
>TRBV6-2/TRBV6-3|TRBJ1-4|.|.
CASRTTEDNEKLFF
TGTGCCAGCAGGACGACAGAAGATAATGAAAAACTGTTTTTT
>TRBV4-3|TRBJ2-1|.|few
CASSQSQVKNNEQFF
TGCGCCAGCAGCCAATCACAGGTTAAGAACAATGAGCAGTTCTTC
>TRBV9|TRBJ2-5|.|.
CASSFGPTQETQYF
TGTGCCAGCAGCTTCGGACCGACCCAAGAGACCCAGTACTTC
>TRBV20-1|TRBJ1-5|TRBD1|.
CSATTGAGGNQPQHF
TGCAGTGCAACAACAGGGGCTGGTGGCAATCAGCCCCAGCATTTT
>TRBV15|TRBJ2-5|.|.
CATSRDTAQQETQYF
TGTGCCACCAGCAGAGATACCGCCCAGCAAGAGACCCAGTACTTC
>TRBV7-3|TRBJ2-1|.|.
CASSLDYGSSYNEQFF
TGTGCCAGCAGCTTAGACTACGGGAGCTCCTACAATGAGCAGTTCTTC
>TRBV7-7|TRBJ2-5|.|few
CATGTAGQETQYF
TGTGCCACCGGGACGGCAGGCCAAGAGACCCAGTACTTC
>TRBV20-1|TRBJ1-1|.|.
CSATGSGYTEAFF
TGCAGTGCTACAGGGAGCGGGTACACTGAAGCTTTCTTT
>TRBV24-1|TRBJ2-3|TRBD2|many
CATSEPPGRVKDTQYF
TGTGCCACCAGTGAGCCTCCAGGGAGGGTTAAAGATACGCAGTATTTT
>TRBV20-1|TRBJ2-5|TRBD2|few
CSASGGGGHLETQYF
TGCAGTGCTAGCGGCGGGGGGGGCCATCTTGAGACCCAGTACTTC
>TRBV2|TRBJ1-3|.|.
CASCLTGNTIYF
TGTGCCAGCTGCCTGACCGGAAACACCATATATTTT
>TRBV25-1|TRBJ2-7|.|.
CASSLRGHEQYF
TGTGCCAGCAGTCTAAGGGGCCACGAGCAGTACTTC
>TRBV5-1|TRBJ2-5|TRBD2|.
CASSLRPSGYQETQYF
TGCGCCAGCAGCTTGCGGCCTAGCGGGTACCAAGAGACCCAGTACTTC
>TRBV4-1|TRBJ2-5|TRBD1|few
CASSRRGRTGVAETQYF
TGCGCCAGCAGCCGACGGGGCAGGACAGGGGTTGCGGAGACCCAGTACTTC
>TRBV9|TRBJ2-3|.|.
CASSVEPHTDTQYF
TGTGCCAGCAGCGTAGAGCCGCACACAGATACGCAGTATTTT
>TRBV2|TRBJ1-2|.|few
CASSEARPMDGYTF
TGTGCCAGCAGTGAAGCGCGACCAATGGATGGCTACACCTTC
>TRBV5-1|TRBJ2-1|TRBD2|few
CASSFLAGPYNEQFF
TGCGCCAGCAGCTTCCTAGCGGGCCCGTACAATGAGCAGTTCTTC
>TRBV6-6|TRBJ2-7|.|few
CASSPPGGLTYEQYF
TGTGCCAGCAGTCCCCCTGGGGGTCTCACCTACGAGCAGTACTTC
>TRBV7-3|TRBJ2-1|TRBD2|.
CASSLAVAGGGYNEQFF
TGTGCCAGCAGCTTAGCCGTAGCGGGGGGCGGCTACAATGAGCAGTTCTTC
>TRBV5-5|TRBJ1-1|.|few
CASSTTVNTEAFF
TGTGCCAGCAGCACCACAGTGAACACTGAAGCTTTCTTT
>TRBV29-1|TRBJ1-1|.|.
CSAGSGWGMNTEAFF
TGCAGCGCCGGGTCGGGGTGGGGTATGAACACTGAAGCTTTCTTT
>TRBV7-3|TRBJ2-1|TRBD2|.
CASSLIAGITNEQFF
TGTGCCAGCAGCTTAATAGCGGGGATAACGAATGAGCAGTTCTTC
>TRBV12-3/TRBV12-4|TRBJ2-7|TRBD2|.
CASTRLAGGLGEQYF
TGTGCCAGCACCAGACTAGCGGGGGGGCTTGGCGAGCAGTACTTC
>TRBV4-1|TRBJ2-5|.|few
CASSQEAPSETQYF
TGCGCCAGCAGCCAAGAGGCTCCGTCAGAGACCCAGTACTTC
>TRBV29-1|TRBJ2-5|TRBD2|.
CSVIEGLAAIWAQYF
TGCAGCGTAATCGAGGGACTAGCGGCCATCTGGGCCCAGTACTTC
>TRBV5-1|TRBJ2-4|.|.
CASSLDRFDIQYF
TGCGCCAGCAGCTTGGACAGGTTTGACATTCAGTACTTC
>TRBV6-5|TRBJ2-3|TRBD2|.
CASSYRVPAGGPHTQYF
TGTGCCAGCAGTTATAGGGTCCCAGCGGGGGGGCCCCATACGCAGTATTTT
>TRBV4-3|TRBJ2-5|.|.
CASSPTVGGLEETQYF
TGCGCCAGCAGCCCAACAGTCGGGGGGCTAGAAGAGACCCAGTACTTC
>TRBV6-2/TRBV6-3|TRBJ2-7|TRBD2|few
CASRREAPYEQYF
TGTGCCAGCAGACGGGAGGCCCCCTACGAGCAGTACTTC
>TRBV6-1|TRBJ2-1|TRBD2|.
CASSEWLALAGGEQFF
TGTGCCAGCAGTGAATGGTTAGCGCTAGCGGGGGGTGAGCAGTTCTTC
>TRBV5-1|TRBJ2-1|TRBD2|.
CASSLGDLAGYNEQFF
TGCGCCAGCAGCTTGGGAGACCTAGCGGGGTACAATGAGCAGTTCTTC
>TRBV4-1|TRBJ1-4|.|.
CASSHPGTANEKLFF
TGCGCCAGCAGCCACCCCGGGACGGCGAATGAAAAACTGTTTTTT
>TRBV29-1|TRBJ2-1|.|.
CSAKTAYNEQFF
TGCAGCGCCAAGACAGCCTACAATGAGCAGTTCTTC
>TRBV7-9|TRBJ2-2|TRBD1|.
CASSPHRQGYTGELFF
TGTGCCAGCAGCCCACACAGACAGGGGTACACCGGGGAGCTGTTTTTT
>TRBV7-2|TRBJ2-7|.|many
CASSLGPILGPEQYF
TGTGCCAGCAGCTTAGGTCCCATTTTGGGCCCCGAGCAGTACTTC